This entry lists 17 T cell receptor beta chains sequenced from one sample in a study of T cell repertoires in aging, cancer and after chemotherapy. Multiplex touch-down PCR with TRB-A/B primers amplified rearranged V-D-J TRB sequences. TCRdb processed the multiplex PCR reads anew with MiXCR; each CDR3 protein has one entry. The table lists under 4,000 distinct CDR3 sequences, around 24% of them singletons. Amplification of TCR beta used genomic DNA extracted from peripheral blood. Input material: blood. The receptors stem from a human donor with a blood cancer.

J is TRBJ2-7 and V is TRBV2; the D gene is possibly TRBD1 (9 bases). This CDR3 has 13 residues. V lost 10 bases to trimming and J lost 2 bases, with 15 bases between them. The germline V gene encodes CDR1 SNHLY and CDR2 FYNNEI. Here the CDR3 reads CATGGDRAYEQYF. The CDR3 nucleotides are TGTGCCACCGGGGGGGACAGGGCCTACGAGCAGTACTTC.

This clonotype showed up just once. The germline gene is not matched at one end of the junction; a read error may be the cause. The CDR3 sequence is CSVRVGNQPQRF. The CDR3, as DNA: TGCAGTGTCAGGGTCGGCAATCAGCCCCAGCGTTTT. This sequence joins TRBV20-1 and TRBJ1-5, with D perhaps TRBD1 (5 bases). The germline V gene encodes CDR1 DFQATT and CDR2 SNEGSKA (reference sequence). The CDR3 is 12 amino acids.

Relative to its sample, this clonotype is medium-sized. This rearrangement joins TRBV10-3 to TRBJ1-1, with unresolved D. V gave up 10 bases and J gave up 0 bases, with 9 bases separating them. The germline V gene has CDR1 ENHRY and CDR2 SYGVKD. The CDR3 sequence is 12 residues long. The CDR3 spells CASGAVNTEAFF. The DNA of the CDR3 is TGTGCCAGTGGAGCGGTGAACACTGAAGCTTTCTTT.

The chain joins TRBV19 to TRBJ1-2, with 10 bases identical to TRBD1. The V gene end was trimmed by 6 bases and the J gene end by 6 bases; junction bases not matched to a gene: 1. Per the germline V gene, CDR1 is LNHDA and CDR2 is SQIVND (reference sequence). The CDR3 totals 12 residues. The CDR3 loop is CASSGTGDGYTF. The CDR3 DNA is TGTGCCAGTAGCGGGACAGGGGATGGCTACACCTTC.

In its sample, this clonotype is medium-sized (0.01 to 0.1%). This rearrangement joins TRBV27 to TRBJ2-7; the match to TRBD2 covers 7 bases. CDR1 and CDR2 (germline): MNHEY, SMNVEV (reference sequence). The CDR3 contains 15 residues. With V trimmed by 0 bases and J by 7 bases, 9 bases remained unmatched. The CDR3 reads CASSLSGGLTGEQYF. For the CDR3, the DNA is TGTGCCAGCAGTTTATCTGGGGGACTAACGGGAGAGCAGTACTTC.

This clonotype was picked up a small number of times. The J gene is TRBJ2-2, the V gene TRBV5-4; 7 nucleotides agree with TRBD2. CDR1 is SGHNT, CDR2 YYREEE, per germline (reference sequence). V dropped 3 bases and J dropped 5; count of bases not matched to a gene: 10. The CDR3 is made up of 16 amino acids. In nucleotides, the CDR3 is TGTGCCAGCAGCTCAAAGACAGCGGGAAATACCGGGGAGCTGTTTTTT. It encodes CASSSKTAGNTGELFF.

The chain has TRBV6-5 and TRBJ2-7, with TRBD1 as a possible D gene (6 bases). This CDR3 has 16 residues. The germline V gene encodes CDR1 MNHEY and CDR2 SVGAGI. Trimming removed 10 bases from V and 0 bases from J, with 22 bases in between. CDR3 amino acids: CAISRAQDSFSYEQYF. The CDR3, as DNA: TGTGCCATCAGCCGGGCCCAGGACAGCTTCTCCTACGAGCAGTACTTC.

This clonotype was found once. This chain uses TRBV18 with TRBJ1-2; 8 bases map to TRBD1. Germline loops: CDR1 KGHSH, CDR2 LQKENI. V lost 8 bases, J lost 4 bases, and 6 bases stayed unmatched. This CDR3 is built from 13 residues. The CDR3 loop reads CASGGTGAYGYTF. In DNA, the CDR3 is TGTGCCAGCGGCGGGACAGGTGCCTATGGCTACACCTTC.

The chain uses TRBV11-3 and TRBJ1-3; the D gene is possibly TRBD1 (5 bases). The V end was cut by 1 base, the J end by 0 bases, with 16 bases between. The CDR3 extends over 18 amino acids. The germline CDR1 and CDR2 sequences are SGHNT and YENEEA. This CDR3 reads CASSLGWRRGISGNTIYF. As DNA, the CDR3 is TGTGCCAGCAGCTTAGGATGGAGACGGGGGATCTCTGGAAACACCATATATTTT.

This chain links TRBV20-1 with TRBJ1-4; 7 nucleotides match TRBD1. Germline V gene lookup returns CDR1 DFQATT and CDR2 SNEGSKA (reference sequence). J was trimmed by 5 bases and V by 6 bases; bases with no gene match: 3. The CDR3 sequence is 12 residues long. DNA of the CDR3: TGCAGTGCCGTGGGACAGAATGAAAAACTGTTTTTT. Translated: CSAVGQNEKLFF.

This clonotype is classed as medium-sized. CDR3 in DNA: TGCGCCAGCAGCTACGCTTCCGGGATCCTATCCTACGAGCAGTACTTC. Translating gives CASSYASGILSYEQYF. J is TRBJ2-7 and V is TRBV5-1, with D perhaps matching TRBD2 (5 bases). The CDR3 runs 16 residues. Between the trimmed V and J ends, which lost 3 bases and 1 base, there was a span of 17 bases. CDR1 SGHRS and CDR2 YFSETQ come from the germline V gene.

This clonotype is medium-sized (0.01 to 0.1%) in the sample. The rearrangement uses TRBV18 and TRBJ1-5; D possibly corresponds to TRBD1 (6 bases). This CDR3 contains 15 residues. V was shortened by 6 bases and J by 0 bases, with 12 bases between the two germline ends. CDR1 KGHSH and CDR2 LQKENI come from the germline V gene. CDR3 sequence reads: CASSRTDHSNQPQHF. The CDR3 DNA reads as TGTGCCAGCTCCCGGACAGATCATAGCAATCAGCCCCAGCATTTT.

This clonotype has a handful of counts. A read error may produce the germline difference seen at one junction end. The chain couples TRBV7-9 to TRBJ2-1; the match to TRBD2 covers 11 bases. The CDR3 consists of 14 residues. Germline V gene lookup returns CDR1 SEHNR and CDR2 FQNEAQ (reference sequence). CDR3 sequence: CASTLLAGDNEQFF. CDR3 bases: TGTGCCAGCACCTTACTAGCGGGGGACAATGAGCAGTTCTTC.

This clonotype is deemed medium-sized. V gene TRBV5-6 combines with J gene TRBJ1-1, with a possible D match to TRBD1 (6 bases). The CDR3 consists of 13 residues. Between the trimmed V and J ends, which lost 0 bases and 4 bases, there was a span of 7 bases. Germline CDR1 reads SGHDT; CDR2 reads YYEEEE. The CDR3, as DNA: TGTGCCAGCAGCTTGGGAGGGGGCACTGAAGCTTTCTTT. It yields the protein CASSLGGGTEAFF. Filled out from reference TRBV5-6 and TRBJ1-1, the complete variable domain reads DAGVTQSPTHLIKTRGQQVTLRCSPKSGHDTVSWYQQALGQGPQFIFQYYEEEERQRGNFPDRFSGHQFPNYSSELNVNALLLGDSALYLCASSLGGGTEAFFGQGTRLTVV.

This clonotype is categorized as medium-sized. The chain recombines TRBV19 with TRBJ1-2; no clear D. The CDR3 length is 15 residues. Trimming removed 3 bases from V and 4 bases from J, with 15 bases in between. The germline CDR1 and CDR2 sequences are LNHDA and SQIVND (reference sequence). CDR3 residues: CASSISPGELYGYTF. In DNA form, the CDR3 reads TGTGCCAGTAGTATTTCACCCGGAGAGCTCTATGGCTACACCTTC.

The chain uses TRBV25-1 and TRBJ1-5; no firm D call. Trimming removed 3 bases at V and 6 bases at J, with 12 bases between. Per the germline V gene, CDR1 is MGHDK and CDR2 is SYGVNS. The CDR3 is 14 residues long. DNA of the CDR3: TGTGCCAGCAGTGACAGGAACCGGGGTCAGCCCCAGCATTTT. This sequence encodes CASSDRNRGQPQHF.

This chain joins TRBV14 and TRBJ2-2, with D perhaps given as TRBD1 or TRBD2 (5 bases each). The CDR3 spans 16 residues. The V end lost 4 bases, the J end lost 3 bases, and 15 bases lay between the germline ends. Germline CDR1 SGHDN, CDR2 FVKESK. In DNA form, the CDR3 reads TGTGCCAGCAGCCCCGGGTGGGGGTTAGACACCGGGGAGCTGTTTTTT. Translating it yields CASSPGWGLDTGELFF.